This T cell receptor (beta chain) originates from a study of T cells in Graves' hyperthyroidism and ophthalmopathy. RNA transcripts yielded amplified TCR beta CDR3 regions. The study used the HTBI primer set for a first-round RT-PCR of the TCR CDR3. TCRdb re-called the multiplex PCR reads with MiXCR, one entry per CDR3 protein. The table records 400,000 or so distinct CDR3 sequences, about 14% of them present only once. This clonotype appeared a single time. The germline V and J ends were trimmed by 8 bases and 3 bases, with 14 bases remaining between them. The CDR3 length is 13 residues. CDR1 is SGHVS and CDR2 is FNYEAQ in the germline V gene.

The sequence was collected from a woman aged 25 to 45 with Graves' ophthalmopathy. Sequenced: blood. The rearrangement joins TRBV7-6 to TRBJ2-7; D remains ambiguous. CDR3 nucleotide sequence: TGTGCCAGCGGCCGGAGCGAGGTCTACGAGCAGTACTTC. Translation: CASGRSEVYEQYF.